What follows are 19 T cell receptor beta chains derived from one specimen sequenced in a study of blood T cell repertoires in COVID-19. This table comes from immunoSEQ multiplex PCR, and its TCRdb copy is limited to in-frame clones, with some not included. The sample yields about 320,000 clones, 85% seen once. Sequences were obtained from peripheral blood. Receptors originate from a human donor in a cohort sampled during active COVID-19.

The chain has TRBV7-3 and TRBJ1-1; TRBD1 might be the D (6 bases). The CDR3 has 13 amino acids. Germline V gene lookup returns CDR1 SGHTA and CDR2 FQGTGA. The germline V and J ends were trimmed by 5 bases and 5 bases, with 12 bases remaining between them. The CDR3 DNA reads as TGTGCCAGCAGCCAGGGACAAAGTACTGAAGCTTTCTTT. Its translation: CASSQGQSTEAFF.

This chain links TRBV12-5 with TRBJ2-1; 8 bases are a match to TRBD2. V lost 1 base, J lost 9 bases, and 5 bases stayed unmatched. Per germline, CDR1 LGHNT and CDR2 FRNRAP. The CDR3 covers 14 residues. This CDR3 reads CASGLAGGLVEQFF. Written as DNA, the CDR3 is TGTGCTAGTGGTTTGGCGGGGGGGCTGGTTGAGCAGTTCTTC.

The chain couples TRBV7-9 to TRBJ1-2; 7 bases match TRBD1. The length of the CDR3 is 17 residues. V was clipped by 1 base and J by 6 bases; unmatched bases: 14. Germline V gene data show CDR1 as SEHNR and CDR2 as FQNEAQ (reference sequence). The CDR3 coding sequence is TGTGCCAGCAGCTTAGAGGGGTACAGGGGCGCAGTGAATGGCTACACCTTC. Translated, it gives CASSLEGYRGAVNGYTF.

The CDR3 spells CASSYGGASTTDTQYF. CDR3 DNA sequence: TGTGCCAGCAGTTACGGTGGGGCATCCACCACAGATACGCAGTATTTT. V and J are TRBV6-5 and TRBJ2-3; possibly TRBD1 for D (5 bases). The germline V gene encodes CDR1 MNHEY and CDR2 SVGAGI. The CDR3 has 16 residues. Trimming took 2 bases from V and 2 from J, leaving 14 bases between them.

The chain uses TRBV7-2 and TRBJ1-1; no clear D gene. V was pared by 1 base and J by 1 base, with 7 bases between. Germline V gene lookup returns CDR1 SGHTA and CDR2 FQGNSA. The CDR3 loop spans 14 amino acids. In DNA form, the CDR3 reads TGTGCCAGCAGCTTAGGGAGGGCGAACACTGAAGCTTTCTTT. Translation gives CASSLGRANTEAFF.

The chain carries TRBV6-1 and TRBJ2-3; 12 bases fit TRBD2. Germline V gene sequence: CDR1 MNHNS, CDR2 SASEGT. The V segment lost 2 bases and the J segment 1 base; nucleotides outside the gene matches: 1. There are 16 residues in the CDR3. CDR3 nucleotide sequence: TGTGCCAGCAGTGAATGGACTAGCGGGGGCACAGATACGCAGTATTTT. The encoded protein is CASSEWTSGGTDTQYF.

This clone has just one count. The chain employs TRBV19 and TRBJ1-2; 7 bases are shared with TRBD1. This CDR3 contains 12 residues. The V and J ends lost 8 bases and 6 bases, in that order; junction bases with no gene match: 6. Germline V gene data show CDR1 as LNHDA and CDR2 as SQIVND (reference sequence). The CDR3 coding sequence is TGTGCCAGTCGTCAGGGGGAGGATGGCTACACCTTC. Translating it yields CASRQGEDGYTF.

V gene TRBV2 combines with J gene TRBJ2-1, with D perhaps matching TRBD1 (5 bases). V dropped 6 bases and J dropped 4 bases, with 16 bases sitting between them. Germline V gene data show CDR1 as SNHLY and CDR2 as FYNNEI. This CDR3 is built from 15 residues. The CDR3 nucleotides are TGTGCCAGCAGCGCTGACAGACTCCGATACAATGAGCAGTTCTTC. Encoded protein: CASSADRLRYNEQFF.

The chain joins TRBV5-5 to TRBJ2-7, with 9 bases lining up with TRBD2. Germline V lookup: CDR1 SGHKS, CDR2 YYEKEE (reference sequence). The CDR3 is made up of 15 amino acids. Trimming took 6 bases from V and 6 from J; bases not matched to a gene: 13. CDR3 in amino acids: CASIELEAGGLEQYF. CDR3 DNA sequence: TGTGCCAGCATCGAGCTAGAGGCGGGGGGGCTCGAGCAGTACTTC.

This clone was counted between two and nine times. This chain links TRBV25-1 with TRBJ1-2; D gene ambiguous. The germline CDR1 and CDR2 sequences are MGHDK and SYGVNS. V was shortened by 11 bases and J by 4 bases, with 14 bases between the two germline ends. The CDR3 is 12 residues long. CDR3 in DNA: TGTGCCTCACACGGCCCAGGCTATGGCTACACCTTC. Translation: CASHGPGYGYTF.

The chain is built from TRBV5-1 and TRBJ1-2; D may be TRBD1 (6 bases). CDR1 and CDR2 from the germline V gene are SGHRS and YFSETQ. The CDR3 covers 13 residues. Trimming took 7 bases from V and 4 from J, leaving 14 bases between them. The chain's CDR3 is CASGNRALYGYTF. The DNA for the CDR3 is TGCGCCAGCGGCAACAGGGCCCTCTATGGCTACACCTTC.

The chain carries TRBV13 and TRBJ1-4; a weak D match, TRBD1 (5 bases). V was pared by 2 bases and J by 7 bases, with 20 bases between. The CDR3 runs to 17 residues. Germline loops: CDR1 PRHDT, CDR2 FYEKMQ (reference sequence). The CDR3 DNA reads TGTGCCAGCAGCTTAAGGCAGGGAACAAGGTCTGGTGAAAAACTGTTTTTT. Translating gives CASSLRQGTRSGEKLFF. Filled out from reference TRBV13 and TRBJ1-4, the complete variable domain reads AAGVIQSPRHLIKEKRETATLKCYPIPRHDTVYWYQQGPGQDPQFLISFYEKMQSDKGSIPDRFSAQQFSDYHSELNMSSLELGDSALYFCASSLRQGTRSGEKLFFGSGTQLSVL.

V usage is TRBV11-2 and J usage is TRBJ1-1, with D possibly being TRBD1 (6 bases). Germline lookup yields CDR1 SGHAT and CDR2 FQNNGV. The CDR3 extends over 14 amino acids. Between the trimmed V and J ends, which lost 6 bases and 5 bases, there was a span of 16 bases. CDR3 sequence: CASSRSGEGTEAFF. Written as DNA, the CDR3 is TGTGCCAGCAGTAGGTCAGGGGAGGGGACTGAAGCTTTCTTT.

The V call is TRBV6-5, the J call TRBJ2-1; D might be TRBD2 (6 bases). CDR1 and CDR2 (germline): MNHEY, SVGAGI. Trimming pared 6 bases from V and 0 bases from J, leaving 12 bases between. There are 15 residues in the CDR3. CDR3 sequence reads: CASRSGTDSYNEQFF. The DNA for the CDR3 is TGTGCCAGCAGGTCCGGGACTGACTCCTACAATGAGCAGTTCTTC.

The chain couples TRBV20-1 to TRBJ2-1; TRBD2 aligns across 10 bases. J was trimmed by 12 bases and V by 6 bases; bases with no gene match: 5. The germline V gene encodes CDR1 DFQATT and CDR2 SNEGSKA (reference sequence). The CDR3 sequence is 11 residues long. The CDR3 sequence is CSAELAGGQFF. The CDR3 DNA reads as TGCAGTGCGGAATTAGCGGGGGGGCAGTTCTTC.

The V and J genes are TRBV3-1 (or the pseudogene TRBV3-2) and TRBJ1-6; 11 bases fit TRBD1. Germline loops: CDR1 LGHDT, CDR2 YNNKEL (reference sequence). The J segment lost 9 bases and the V segment lost 6 bases, leaving 7 bases of the junction unmatched. CDR3 length equals 15 residues. CDR3 in DNA: TGTGCCAGCAGTCCTTGGACAGGGGGCATTTCACCCCTCCACTTT. This gives the protein CASSPWTGGISPLHF.

The chain joins TRBV7-2 to TRBJ1-1; 10 bases are shared with TRBD1. The germline V gene encodes CDR1 SGHTA and CDR2 FQGNSA. V lost 0 bases to trimming and J lost 7 bases; unmatched junction nucleotides: 8. The CDR3 loop spans 16 amino acids. CDR3 bases: TGTGCCAGCAGCTTAGCGCCTTTGACAGGGGGCTTTGAAGCTTTCTTT. Its translation is CASSLAPLTGGFEAFF.

V usage is TRBV11-2 and J usage is TRBJ1-2; 7 bases align to TRBD1. CDR1 is SGHAT and CDR2 is FQNNGV in the germline V gene. CDR3 size: 14 residues. The ends lost 3 bases at V and 2 bases at J; junction bases unmatched: 3. The CDR3 nucleotides read TGTGCCAGCAGCTTTACGGACAGGAACTATGGCTACACCTTC. Amino acids: CASSFTDRNYGYTF.

The chain links TRBV3-1 (or the pseudogene TRBV3-2) to TRBJ1-1; 8 nucleotides agree with TRBD1. The CDR3 extends over 13 amino acids. In germline, CDR1 is LGHDT, CDR2 YNNKEL (reference sequence). V dropped 4 bases and J dropped 6; count of bases not matched to a gene: 4. DNA for the CDR3: TGTGCCAGCAGCCTGACAGGGGACTCTGAAGCTTTCTTT. Protein product: CASSLTGDSEAFF.